The 18 T cell receptor beta chains in this list originate from one sample, sequenced in a study of T-cell memory formation after mild COVID-19. One entry per CDR3 protein, called by TCRdb with MiXCR from the 5' RACE reads. The table lists around 320,000 distinct CDR3 sequences, 25% to 30% of them singletons. The sequencing sample was made of PBMCs or a T cell subset sorted from them (not recorded which). The receptors derive from an adult woman who had mild COVID-19 (a few samples of this study predate the infection). Cell type and time point are not known.

The chain joins TRBV7-9 to TRBJ2-5; the D gene is possibly TRBD2 (5 bases). Trimming pared 1 base from V and 4 bases from J, leaving 10 bases between. Germline-derived CDR1 and CDR2 are SEHNR and FQNEAQ (reference sequence). The CDR3 has 14 residues. DNA of the CDR3: TGTGCCAGCAGCTTAGTACGGGGAGCAGAGACCCAGTACTTC. Encoded protein: CASSLVRGAETQYF.

The chain links TRBV6-5 to TRBJ2-1; D is perhaps TRBD2 (6 bases). V was clipped by 7 bases and J by 6 bases, with 13 bases between them. Germline CDR1 is MNHEY and CDR2 is SVGAGI. This CDR3 comprises 13 residues. The CDR3 protein is CASTANSGNEQFF. The CDR3 DNA is TGTGCCAGCACCGCTAATAGCGGCAATGAGCAGTTCTTC.

This chain uses TRBV12-3 or TRBV12-4 with TRBJ1-5; TRBD1 agrees at 7 bases. The junction had 9 bases not matched to a gene; V was cut back by 1 base and J by 0 bases. The CDR3 is 18 amino acids. The CDR3: CASSLGANRGPSNQPQHF. CDR3 sequence (DNA): TGTGCCAGCAGTTTAGGCGCAAACAGGGGACCTAGCAATCAGCCCCAGCATTTT.

The gene calls are TRBV5-1 and TRBJ2-7; 9 bases align to TRBD2. Per the germline V gene, CDR1 is SGHRS and CDR2 is YFSETQ. This CDR3 is 15 amino acids long. The V segment lost 0 bases and the J segment 5 bases; nucleotides outside the gene matches: 6. The CDR3 region has the DNA TGCGCCAGCAGCTTGGAACAGCGGGGGGCCCACGAGCAGTACTTC. It codes for CASSLEQRGAHEQYF.

V and J are TRBV6-6 and TRBJ1-2; TRBD1 aligns across 8 bases. Trimming cost V 2 bases and J 6 bases; bases outside gene matches: 5. The germline V gene encodes CDR1 MNHNY and CDR2 SVGAGI (reference sequence). The CDR3 spans 14 residues. Here the CDR3 reads CASSYGSGGNGYTF. The CDR3 nucleotides read TGTGCCAGCAGTTACGGGTCAGGGGGCAATGGCTACACCTTC.

There are a few counts of this clonotype. This chain joins TRBV5-6 and TRBJ1-5, with 7 bases matching TRBD1. Germline V gives CDR1 SGHDT, CDR2 YYEEEE. This CDR3 comprises 17 residues. After removal of 4 bases from V and 0 bases from J, the junction contained 10 bases not matched to a gene. For the CDR3, the DNA is TGTGCCAGCAGCATGACAGGGAGGGTTTATAGCAATCAGCCCCAGCATTTT. Encoded protein: CASSMTGRVYSNQPQHF.

This clonotype has only a few counts. V usage is TRBV24-1 and J usage is TRBJ2-1; D is unclear. V was clipped by 3 bases and J by 8 bases, with 16 bases between them. Germline CDR1 and CDR2: KGHDR and SFDVKD. There are 15 residues in the CDR3. The DNA of the CDR3 is TGTGCCACCAGTGATGAGCTGGAAAGAGGCTATGAGCAGTTCTTC. It specifies CATSDELERGYEQFF.

The V call is TRBV27, the J call TRBJ2-4; tentative D call: TRBD2 (6 bases). The V end was cut by 1 base, the J end by 0 bases, with 10 bases between. CDR1 and CDR2 (germline): MNHEY, SMNVEV (reference sequence). The CDR3 consists of 16 residues. The CDR3 DNA is TGTGCCAGCAGTTTATACAGCGGGCAAGCCAAAAACATTCAGTACTTC. The encoded protein is CASSLYSGQAKNIQYF.

The chain joins TRBV7-6 to TRBJ2-7; D is unresolved. The CDR3 covers 14 residues. CDR1 is SGHVS and CDR2 is FNYEAQ in the germline V gene. V was pared by 1 base and J by 1 base, with 8 bases between. Here the CDR3 reads CASSLEVDSYEQYF. As DNA, the CDR3 is TGTGCCAGCAGCTTAGAGGTGGATTCCTACGAGCAGTACTTC.

This clonotype was counted ten times or more. V usage is TRBV7-9 and J usage is TRBJ2-7; 13 bases line up with TRBD2. J gave up 4 bases and V 3 bases, and 0 bases lay outside the gene matches. The CDR3 covers 14 residues. Germline-derived CDR1 and CDR2 are SEHNR and FQNEAQ (reference sequence). The CDR3: CASSLTSGGYEQYF. The CDR3 coding sequence is TGTGCCAGCAGCTTGACTAGCGGGGGGTACGAGCAGTACTTC.

This clonotype turned up a few times. The chain couples TRBV10-3 to TRBJ2-3; 14 bases match TRBD2. Germline CDR1 and CDR2: ENHRY and SYGVKD. The CDR3 covers 17 residues. Trimming took 5 bases from V and 5 from J; bases not matched to a gene: 9. CDR3 sequence (DNA): TGTGCCATCAGTCCCACCGGGACTAGCGGGAGAGTAGATACGCAGTATTTT. The encoded protein is CAISPTGTSGRVDTQYF.

V and J are TRBV20-1 and TRBJ2-1, with D possibly matching TRBD2 (5 bases). V shed 0 bases and J shed 14 bases, with 11 bases lying between them. CDR3 length: 11 residues. Germline-derived CDR1 and CDR2 are DFQATT and SNEGSKA (reference sequence). The CDR3 reads CSARDREREFF. The CDR3 nucleotides are TGCAGTGCTAGAGACCGGGAACGCGAGTTCTTC.

The J gene is TRBJ1-1, the V gene TRBV19, with D possibly TRBD1 on 6 matching bases. The CDR3 is 16 amino acids. Germline V gene lookup returns CDR1 LNHDA and CDR2 SQIVND (reference sequence). The V gene lost 7 bases and the J gene lost 2 bases, with 20 bases spanning the gap. CDR3 residues: CASNRGGGTPNTEAFF. The CDR3 bases are TGTGCCAGTAACCGGGGTGGAGGGACACCAAACACTGAAGCTTTCTTT.

CDR3 in amino acids: CASRANRATGELFF. The DNA for the CDR3 is TGTGCCAGCAGAGCCAACAGGGCCACCGGGGAGCTGTTTTTT. This chain links TRBV12-3 or TRBV12-4 with TRBJ2-2; perhaps TRBD1 as D (6 bases). This CDR3 is 14 amino acids long. Trimming left V 6 bases short and J 4 bases short, with 12 bases between.

This clonotype has more than one count but fewer than ten. The chain couples TRBV4-3 to TRBJ2-1; D possibly corresponds to TRBD2 (5 bases). The V end was cut by 0 bases, the J end by 7 bases, with 10 bases between. The V gene's germline CDR1 is LGHNA and CDR2 YSLEER. CDR3 size: 14 residues. CDR3 sequence reads: CASSQDYQRNEQFF. The CDR3, as DNA: TGCGCCAGCAGCCAAGATTACCAGCGGAATGAGCAGTTCTTC.

The chain employs TRBV10-3 and TRBJ2-7; TRBD1 aligns across 7 bases. V dropped 10 bases and J dropped 2; count of bases not matched to a gene: 8. Germline CDR1 and CDR2: ENHRY and SYGVKD. This CDR3 has 13 residues. CDR3 nucleotides: TGTGCCAACGCCCCCGGACAGGCCTACGAGCAGTACTTC. It encodes CANAPGQAYEQYF.

This clonotype was picked up a small number of times. The chain recombines TRBV4-1 with TRBJ2-5, with a possible D match to TRBD1 (5 bases). The germline gives CDR1 MGHRA, CDR2 YSYEKL. V lost 1 base and J lost 1, with 19 bases in between. The CDR3 contains 18 residues. The CDR3 region is CASSQAALGARIQETQYF. CDR3 nucleotides: TGCGCCAGCAGCCAAGCCGCTCTAGGGGCGCGGATCCAAGAGACCCAGTACTTC.

This chain links TRBV5-4 with TRBJ2-1; no clear D gene. CDR3 length equals 16 residues. Germline V lookup: CDR1 SGHNT, CDR2 YYREEE (reference sequence). V shed 4 bases and J shed 2 bases, with 16 bases lying between them. CDR3 region: CASSQTRPDPYNEQFF. As DNA, the CDR3 is TGTGCCAGCAGCCAGACCAGACCCGACCCCTACAATGAGCAGTTCTTC.